The 22 T cell receptor beta chains below come from one sample, sequenced in a study of OX40 agonist ivuxolimab in advanced cancers. Using immunoSEQ multiplex PCR, the repertoire was profiled, and TCRdb retains in-frame clones only, with some absent. The sample includes 60,000 to 70,000 clones, roughly 87% seen only once; the top ten take roughly 5%. Sequencing used CD4+ or CD8+ T cells sorted from blood, obtained in a trial of the OX40 agonist ivuxolimab. These receptors were collected from an adult with an advanced solid tumor such as melanoma, head and neck, liver or kidney cancer.

The chain has TRBV5-6 and TRBJ2-3; D remains unclear. V was trimmed by 0 bases and J by 7 bases, leaving 12 bases between them. The CDR3 is 14 amino acids. Germline values: CDR1 SGHDT, CDR2 YYEEEE. The CDR3 bases are TGTGCCAGCAGCTTGGGAGCGAACGAACATACGCAGTATTTT. Residues: CASSLGANEHTQYF.

J is TRBJ2-2 and V is TRBV7-9; TRBD1 matches at 12 bases. Germline trimming cut 5 bases from V and 9 bases from J; bases unmatched to any gene: 13. The CDR3 spans 17 residues. Germline CDR1 is SEHNR and CDR2 is FQNEAQ (reference sequence). The CDR3 coding sequence is TGTGCCAGCAGCAACGGCGGGACAGGGGGCCTGACGTGGGAGCTGTTTTTT. It specifies CASSNGGTGGLTWELFF.

V is TRBV28 and J is TRBJ1-2, with D possibly being TRBD1 (6 bases). The CDR3 totals 14 residues. From germline, CDR1 is MDHEN and CDR2 SYDVKM. V was trimmed by 3 bases and J by 9 bases, leaving 17 bases between them. CDR3 coding DNA: TGTGCCAGCAGTTTCCCAGGGGAGCCACCAAGCTACACCTTC. It specifies CASSFPGEPPSYTF.

This chain links TRBV5-6 with TRBJ2-1; D remains unclear. From germline, CDR1 is SGHDT and CDR2 YYEEEE. This CDR3 has 11 residues. V lost 4 bases to trimming and J lost 6 bases, with 5 bases between them. The CDR3 sequence: CASSLTNEQFF. The CDR3 region has the DNA TGTGCCAGCAGCCTTACCAATGAGCAGTTCTTC.

The chain recombines TRBV28 with TRBJ2-3; 8 nucleotides align to TRBD2. The germline gives CDR1 MDHEN, CDR2 SYDVKM. The V segment lost 4 bases and the J segment 6 bases; nucleotides outside the gene matches: 9. The CDR3 runs 15 residues. CDR3: CASSSIGGGTDTQYF. The CDR3 DNA reads TGTGCCAGCAGTTCCATCGGGGGGGGTACGGATACGCAGTATTTT.

This clone was counted at least ten times. The V call is TRBV7-8, the J call TRBJ2-7; 7 bases are a match to TRBD1. The germline gives CDR1 SGHVS, CDR2 FQNEAQ. J lost 5 bases, V lost 5 bases, and 3 bases had no gene match. The CDR3 has 12 amino acids. The DNA of the CDR3 is TGTGCCAGCAGCCCGACAGGGAACGAGCAGTACTTC. As protein: CASSPTGNEQYF.

This clone has a single count. This chain connects TRBV4-3 to TRBJ2-5, with D maybe TRBD1 (6 bases). Trimming pared 0 bases from V and 0 bases from J, leaving 11 bases between. In germline, CDR1 is LGHNA, CDR2 YSLEER. The CDR3 is made up of 16 amino acids. The CDR3 loop reads CASSQDGQPNQETQYF. CDR3 DNA sequence: TGCGCCAGCAGCCAAGACGGACAGCCCAACCAAGAGACCCAGTACTTC.

This clone was recorded once. The chain is built from TRBV10-3 and TRBJ2-7, with D perhaps matching TRBD2 (6 bases). Trimming took off 6 bases at V and 5 bases at J, with 14 bases between the two ends. Germline V gene sequence: CDR1 ENHRY, CDR2 SYGVKD. This CDR3 region has 13 residues. The CDR3 nucleotides are TGTGCCATCAGCCCGGGACTCAAGGACGAGCAGTACGTC. Translation gives CAISPGLKDEQYV.

This chain connects TRBV9 to TRBJ1-1; a possible D gene is TRBD1 (5 bases). CDR1 SGDLS and CDR2 YYNGEE come from the germline V gene. The V end was cut by 0 bases, the J end by 6 bases, with 15 bases between. CDR3 length: 15 amino acids. CDR3 in amino acids: CASSVGGVGVAEAFF. In DNA form, the CDR3 reads TGTGCCAGCAGCGTAGGCGGTGTGGGGGTTGCTGAAGCTTTCTTT.

The chain recombines TRBV7-9 with TRBJ1-1; D gene uncertain. The germline CDR1 and CDR2 sequences are SEHNR and FQNEAQ (reference sequence). This CDR3 has 13 residues. Trimming took 5 bases from V and 8 from J, leaving 15 bases between them. CDR3 region: CASSQSEIGEAFF. The DNA for the CDR3 is TGTGCCAGCAGCCAAAGCGAGATAGGGGAAGCTTTCTTT.

The DNA for the CDR3 is TGTGCCAGCAGCTTTCGAACAACTAATGAAAAACTGTTTTTT. This sequence encodes CASSFRTTNEKLFF. The chain is built from TRBV7-9 and TRBJ1-4; D gene ambiguous. Germline assignment: CDR1 SEHNR and CDR2 FQNEAQ (reference sequence). V lost 3 bases and J 0 bases, leaving 5 bases between the germline ends. The CDR3 runs to 14 residues.

In its sample, this clone was seen once. The chain combines TRBV28 with TRBJ1-5; D may be TRBD1 (5 bases). Germline CDR1 MDHEN, CDR2 SYDVKM. The CDR3 runs to 14 residues. Trimming pared 8 bases from V and 7 bases from J, leaving 18 bases between. CDR3 nucleotide sequence: TGTGCCAGCCGGCCAGGGAGTTTCAAGCAGCCCCAGCATTTT. It codes for CASRPGSFKQPQHF.

V is TRBV25-1 and J is TRBJ1-5; D call uncertain. Germline CDR1 reads MGHDK; CDR2 reads SYGVNS. The V end was cut by 1 base, the J end by 4 bases, with 8 bases between. This CDR3 comprises 14 residues. CDR3 DNA sequence: TGTGCCAGCAGTGAATTGAAGGGAAATCAGCCCCAGCATTTT. Translation gives CASSELKGNQPQHF.

This clone was recorded once. V and J are TRBV14 and TRBJ1-3; D unresolved. The CDR3 is 15 amino acids. Trimming took off 0 bases at V and 8 bases at J, with 14 bases between the two ends. Germline CDR1 and CDR2: SGHDN and FVKESK. In DNA, the CDR3 is TGTGCCAGCAGCCAAGACCCGGGTACTGGCCACACCATATATTTT. This gives the protein CASSQDPGTGHTIYF.

The rearrangement joins TRBV9 to TRBJ1-1; 8 nucleotides align to TRBD1. The CDR3 is 13 amino acids. With V trimmed by 3 bases and J by 6 bases, 4 bases remained unmatched. CDR1 and CDR2 (germline): SGDLS, YYNGEE. The CDR3 is CASSDRGISEAFF. The CDR3 region has the DNA TGTGCCAGCAGCGACAGGGGGATCTCTGAAGCTTTCTTT.

The rearrangement links TRBV19 to TRBJ2-7; 9 bases line up with TRBD1. Germline trimming cut 4 bases from V and 4 bases from J; bases unmatched to any gene: 8. Germline V lookup: CDR1 LNHDA, CDR2 SQIVND (reference sequence). The CDR3 spans 15 residues. This CDR3 is CASSTSGQGKYEQYF. CDR3 coding DNA: TGTGCCAGTAGTACCTCGGGACAGGGAAAGTACGAGCAGTACTTC.

The V call is TRBV5-6, the J call TRBJ2-5; tentative D call: TRBD1 (7 bases). Trimming pared 4 bases from V and 3 bases from J, leaving 19 bases between. This CDR3 comprises 16 residues. CDR1 and CDR2 (germline): SGHDT, YYEEEE. The CDR3 nucleotides are TGTGCCAGCAGCCCGCCCACAGGGGAGGTAGAAGAGACCCAGTACTTC. It yields the protein CASSPPTGEVEETQYF.

This chain connects TRBV27 to TRBJ1-4; D may be TRBD1 (5 bases). The CDR3 covers 15 residues. Trimming stripped 0 bases from V and 8 bases from J, with 13 bases between. The germline CDR1 and CDR2 sequences are MNHEY and SMNVEV (reference sequence). This CDR3 reads CASSLSLGVNEKLFF. Written as DNA, the CDR3 is TGTGCCAGCAGTTTATCGTTGGGGGTGAACGAAAAACTGTTTTTT.

The rearrangement joins TRBV4-2 to TRBJ1-3; perhaps TRBD1 as D (6 bases). Deletions cut 4 bases from V and 0 bases from J, with 10 bases between. Germline V gene data show CDR1 as LGHNA and CDR2 as YNFKEQ. CDR3 size: 15 residues. CDR3 DNA sequence: TGTGCCAGCAGCCGCCAGGGGAGCTCTGGAAACACCATATATTTT. Translation: CASSRQGSSGNTIYF.

The chain carries TRBV2 and TRBJ2-3; perhaps TRBD2 as D (6 bases). CDR3 size: 14 residues. Germline CDR1 is SNHLY and CDR2 is FYNNEI. Trimming took off 6 bases at V and 3 bases at J, with 13 bases between the two ends. CDR3 residues: CASRGTAGTDTQYF. In DNA form, the CDR3 reads TGTGCCAGCAGGGGGACTGCGGGGACAGATACGCAGTATTTT.

The rearrangement joins TRBV28 to TRBJ1-1; TRBD1 is a possible D gene (5 bases). V was trimmed by 6 bases and J by 1 base, leaving 15 bases between them. The CDR3 sequence is 15 residues long. Germline CDR1 is MDHEN and CDR2 is SYDVKM. Here the CDR3 reads CASRIDRGGNTEAFF. In DNA form, the CDR3 reads TGTGCCAGCAGGATCGATCGGGGGGGGAACACTGAAGCTTTCTTT. The whole variable domain, filled in from reference TRBV28 and TRBJ1-1, reads DVKVTQSSRYLVKRTGEKVFLECVQDMDHENMFWYRQDPGLGLRLIYFSYDVKMKEKGDIPEGYSVSREKKERFSLILESASTNQTSMYLCASRIDRGGNTEAFFGQGTRLTVV.

The rearrangement uses TRBV28 and TRBJ1-2; D unclear. The CDR3 contains 11 residues. Trimming left V 5 bases short and J 2 bases short, with 3 bases between. Germline V gene lookup returns CDR1 MDHEN and CDR2 SYDVKM. The CDR3 spells CASSVNYGYTF. In DNA, the CDR3 is TGTGCCAGCAGTGTAAACTATGGCTACACCTTC.